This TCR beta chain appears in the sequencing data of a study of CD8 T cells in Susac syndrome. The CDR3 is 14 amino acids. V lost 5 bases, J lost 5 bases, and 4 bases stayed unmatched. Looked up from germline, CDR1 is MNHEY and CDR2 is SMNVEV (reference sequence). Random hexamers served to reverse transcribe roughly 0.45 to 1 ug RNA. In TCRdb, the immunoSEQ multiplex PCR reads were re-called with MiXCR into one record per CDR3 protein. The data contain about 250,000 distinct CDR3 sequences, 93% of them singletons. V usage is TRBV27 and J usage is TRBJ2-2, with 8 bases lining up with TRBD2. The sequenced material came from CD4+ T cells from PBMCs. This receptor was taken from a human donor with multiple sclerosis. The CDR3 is CASSKPSGTGELFF. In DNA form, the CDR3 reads TGTGCCAGCAGTAAACCTAGCGGGACCGGGGAGCTGTTTTTT.